Below are 18 T cell receptor beta chains sequenced from a single sample in a study of T cells in Graves' hyperthyroidism and ophthalmopathy. Authors of the study amplified TCR beta CDR3 regions from RNA transcripts. In the first-round RT-PCR of the TCR CDR3, the HTBI primer set was used. A single record per CDR3 protein comes from TCRdb applying MiXCR to the multiplex PCR reads. The sample consists of roughly 93,000 distinct CDR3 sequences, around 52% of them appearing once. Sequences were obtained from blood. The receptors were sampled from a woman aged 40-49 years with Graves' hyperthyroidism.

Regarding this clonotype: A clone one base away is much larger, so this may be a read error. V is TRBV9 and J is TRBJ1-4; TRBD1 matches at 12 bases. The germline V gene encodes CDR1 SGDLS and CDR2 YYNGEE. The CDR3 runs to 16 residues. DNA for the CDR3: TGTGCCAGCAGTTTGGGACAGGGGGCAACTAATGAAAAACCGTTTTTT. This encodes CASSLGQGATNEKPFF.

This clonotype was observed at least ten times. The chain's CDR3 is CASSPGLADTQYF. The DNA of the CDR3 is TGCGCCAGCAGCCCCGGGCTGGCAGATACGCAGTATTTT. The J gene is TRBJ2-3, the V gene TRBV4-1, with D uncertain. Germline lookup yields CDR1 MGHRA and CDR2 YSYEKL. This CDR3 has 13 residues. V shed 4 bases and J shed 4 bases, with 9 bases lying between them.

J is TRBJ1-1 and V is TRBV5-1; 7 bases match TRBD1. Germline V gene lookup returns CDR1 SGHRS and CDR2 YFSETQ. J gave up 3 bases and V 4 bases, and 3 bases lay outside the gene matches. The CDR3 is 13 residues long. The CDR3 loop is CASSVDRDTEAFF. DNA of the CDR3: TGCGCCAGCAGCGTCGACAGGGACACTGAAGCTTTCTTT.

This rearrangement joins TRBV20-1 to TRBJ2-1; TRBD2 agrees at 10 bases. Per the germline V gene, CDR1 is DFQATT and CDR2 is SNEGSKA (reference sequence). The V and J ends lost 2 bases and 14 bases, in that order; junction bases with no gene match: 3. CDR3 length: 11 residues. The CDR3 nucleotides read TGCAGTGCTAGATATGGGACTAGCGAGTTCTTC. As protein: CSARYGTSEFF.

Ten or more counts support this clonotype. This chain links TRBV5-1 with TRBJ2-5; D is undetermined. The CDR3 runs to 14 residues. Germline CDR1 and CDR2: SGHRS and YFSETQ. Between the trimmed V and J ends, which lost 4 bases and 5 bases, there was a span of 15 bases. In DNA form, the CDR3 reads TGCGCCAGCAGCCCGTACAACGAGGAGGAGACCCAGTACTTC. Protein sequence: CASSPYNEEETQYF.

The V gene is TRBV5-1, the J gene TRBJ1-5; unclear D gene. This CDR3 contains 15 residues. The germline V gene encodes CDR1 SGHRS and CDR2 YFSETQ. V lost 2 bases to trimming and J lost 0 bases, with 9 bases between them. The CDR3 sequence: CASSFGRASNQPQHF. The DNA for the CDR3 is TGCGCCAGCAGCTTCGGACGGGCTAGCAATCAGCCCCAGCATTTT. The complete variable domain, with remaining parts taken from reference TRBV5-1 and TRBJ1-5, reads KAGVTQTPRYLIKTRGQQVTLSCSPISGHRSVSWYQQTPGQGLQFLFEYFSETQRNKGNFPGRFSGRQFSNSRSEMNVSTLELGDSALYLCASSFGRASNQPQHFGDGTRLSIL.

As concerns this clonotype: A read error may account for a junction end that differs from germline. The rearrangement joins TRBV7-2 to TRBJ1-5; 9 positions agree with TRBD1. CDR3 length equals 18 residues. Looked up from germline, CDR1 is SGHTA and CDR2 is FQGNSA. CDR3 sequence reads: CACSLEPSGTGNNQPQRF. Here the CDR3 DNA reads TGTGCCTGCAGCTTGGAGCCTTCCGGGACAGGGAACAATCAGCCCCAGCGGTTT.

This clonotype was picked up a small number of times. The V call is TRBV20-1, the J call TRBJ1-5, with unresolved D. V lost 3 bases to trimming and J lost 11 bases, with 20 bases between them. Germline values: CDR1 DFQATT, CDR2 SNEGSKA (reference sequence). The CDR3 length is 14 residues. CDR3 in DNA: TGCAGTGCTAGGAGGCAGCTAGTCGGAGAGACCCAGCATTTT. It specifies CSARRQLVGETQHF.

V gene TRBV9 combines with J gene TRBJ2-3; D remains ambiguous. V dropped 3 bases and J dropped 3 bases, with 17 bases sitting between them. CDR1 SGDLS and CDR2 YYNGEE come from the germline V gene. The CDR3 has 16 amino acids. The DNA for the CDR3 is TGTGCCAGCAGCGCAACGGACGGAGCCTCTACAGATACGCAGTATTTT. Protein: CASSATDGASTDTQYF.

This clonotype has a handful of counts. The rearrangement uses TRBV29-1 and TRBJ1-2; D is perhaps TRBD1 (5 bases). Germline loops: CDR1 SQVTM, CDR2 ANQGSEA. The CDR3 sequence is 11 residues long. Trimming shortened V by 8 bases and J by 3 bases, and 10 bases separated the two germline ends. DNA for the CDR3: TGCAGCAGTGACAGCTACTATGGCTACACCTTC. It is translated as CSSDSYYGYTF.

As to this clonotype: This sequence may be a read error, since a much larger clone differs from it by one base. The chain combines TRBV28 with TRBJ1-3; D remains ambiguous. Germline V CDR1 and CDR2: MDHEN, SYDVKM. Trimming took 7 bases from V and 11 from J, leaving 15 bases between them. The length of the CDR3 is 12 residues. The CDR3 protein is CASNSPGNAIYF. In DNA form, the CDR3 reads TGTGCCAGCAATTCCCCGGGTAACGCCATATATTTT.

This clonotype counts as medium-sized. This chain joins TRBV15 and TRBJ1-5, with no clear D. Trimming removed 0 bases from V and 5 bases from J, with 14 bases in between. The CDR3 sequence is 16 residues long. CDR1 is LNHNV and CDR2 is YYDKDF in the germline V gene (reference sequence). The chain's CDR3 is CATSRDTLGQDQPQHF. The CDR3 bases are TGTGCCACCAGCAGAGATACGTTAGGGCAGGATCAGCCCCAGCATTTT.

This clonotype was picked up many times. The gene calls are TRBV6-5 and TRBJ2-5; D may correspond to TRBD1 or TRBD2 (5 bases each). Germline V lookup: CDR1 MNHEY, CDR2 SVGAGI. The CDR3 sequence is 14 residues long. V lost 6 bases and J lost 8, with 19 bases in between. DNA of the CDR3: TGTGCCAGCAGCAACCGGGACCTCCTGTTAACCCAGTACTTC. Translating gives CASSNRDLLLTQYF.

This clonotype was counted many times. This chain joins TRBV6-5 and TRBJ1-1; perhaps TRBD1 as D (5 bases). CDR1 and CDR2 from the germline V gene are MNHEY and SVGAGI. The V and J ends lost 5 bases and 6 bases respectively, with 10 bases between them. There are 12 residues in the CDR3. The CDR3 bases are TGTGCCAGCAGTCCCCAGGGCGCTGAAGCTTTCTTT. Amino acid sequence: CASSPQGAEAFF.

This clonotype was observed many times. The chain is built from TRBV6-1 and TRBJ1-6, with D maybe TRBD1 (6 bases). The CDR3 is 16 amino acids. The V gene's germline CDR1 is MNHNS and CDR2 SASEGT. With 6 bases removed from V and 7 bases from J, the gap between germline ends came to 19 bases. Here the CDR3 DNA reads TGTGCCAGCAGGGGCGTCGGGCAGGGGTGGAATTCACCCCTCCACTTT. This codes for CASRGVGQGWNSPLHF.

The chain uses TRBV25-1 and TRBJ2-5; D may be TRBD2 (6 bases). The CDR3 length is 18 residues. Germline V gene data show CDR1 as MGHDK and CDR2 as SYGVNS. Trimming left V 3 bases short and J 0 bases short, with 20 bases between. The DNA for the CDR3 is TGTGCCAGCAGTGACGGGGACTCTCGAGGGGCCTACCAAGAGACCCAGTACTTC. Protein: CASSDGDSRGAYQETQYF.

This clonotype came up many times. The rearrangement links TRBV19 to TRBJ2-2; unclear D gene. CDR1 and CDR2 (germline): LNHDA, SQIVND (reference sequence). Trimming cost V 2 bases and J 0 bases, with 10 bases left between them. The CDR3 is made up of 16 amino acids. CDR3 sequence (DNA): TGTGCCAGTAGTATAACCGGGCCAGCGAACACCGGGGAGCTGTTTTTT. The encoded protein is CASSITGPANTGELFF.

The chain has TRBV11-3 and TRBJ2-7, with D possibly being TRBD1 or TRBD2 (5 bases each). The CDR3 has 13 amino acids. Per the germline V gene, CDR1 is SGHNT and CDR2 is YENEEA. V lost 1 base to trimming and J lost 5 bases, with 9 bases between them. CDR3 region: CASSLGGDHEQYF. The CDR3 region has the DNA TGTGCCAGCAGCTTAGGAGGGGACCACGAGCAGTACTTC.